A single T cell receptor beta chain is shown here with its context. Its antigen is still unknown. The method was immunoSEQ multiplex PCR; TCRdb's version includes in-frame clones alone and lacks a portion of them. The sample holds about 140,000 clones, about 90% seen once. This sample was included in a study of T cell responses to AZD1222 COVID-19 vaccine. The study's findings and limits: Reportedly, nearly half the spike-specific TCRs target unmutated variant regions. Recipients of AZD1222 seropositive at baseline numbered only 5 or 6. Vaccine-related CD4 TCRs covered spike, predominating at 160-218 and 743-854.

Germline loops: CDR1 SGHRS, CDR2 YFSETQ. Germline trimming cut 5 bases from V and 6 bases from J; bases unmatched to any gene: 11. There are 15 residues in the CDR3. This material consisted of peripheral blood, taken on day 0 of AZD1222 vaccination. V usage is TRBV5-1 and J usage is TRBJ2-1, with 7 bases aligning to TRBD2. The TCR comes from an adult in good health. CDR3 loop: CASSLWAGEVNEQFF. The CDR3 DNA sequence: TGCGCCAGCAGTTTATGGGCGGGAGAGGTCAATGAGCAGTTCTTC.